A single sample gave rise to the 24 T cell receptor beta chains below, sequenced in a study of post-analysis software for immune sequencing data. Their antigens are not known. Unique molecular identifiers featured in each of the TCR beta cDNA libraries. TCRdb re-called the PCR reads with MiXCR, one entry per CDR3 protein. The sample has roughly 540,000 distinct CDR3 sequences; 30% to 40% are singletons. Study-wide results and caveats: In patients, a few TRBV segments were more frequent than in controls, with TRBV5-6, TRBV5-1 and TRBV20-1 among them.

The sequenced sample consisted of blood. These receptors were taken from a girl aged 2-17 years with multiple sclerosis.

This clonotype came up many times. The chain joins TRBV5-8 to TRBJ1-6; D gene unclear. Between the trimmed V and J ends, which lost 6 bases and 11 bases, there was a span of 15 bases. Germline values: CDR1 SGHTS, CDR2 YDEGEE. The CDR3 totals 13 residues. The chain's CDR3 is CASNYLEGTPLHF. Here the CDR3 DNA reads TGTGCCAGCAACTACCTGGAAGGGACACCCCTCCACTTT.

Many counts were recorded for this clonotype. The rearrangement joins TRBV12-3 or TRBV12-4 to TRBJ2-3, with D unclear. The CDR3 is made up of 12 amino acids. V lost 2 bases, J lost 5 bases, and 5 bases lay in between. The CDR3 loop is CASSLSRDTQYF. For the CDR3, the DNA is TGTGCCAGCAGTTTATCCCGAGATACGCAGTATTTT.

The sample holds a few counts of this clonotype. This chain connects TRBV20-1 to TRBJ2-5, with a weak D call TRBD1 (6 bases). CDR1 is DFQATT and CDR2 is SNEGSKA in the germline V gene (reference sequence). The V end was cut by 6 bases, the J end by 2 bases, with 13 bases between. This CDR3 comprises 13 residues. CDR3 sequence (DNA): TGCAGTGCACCGGGACACCTTCAAGAGACCCAGTACTTC. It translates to CSAPGHLQETQYF.

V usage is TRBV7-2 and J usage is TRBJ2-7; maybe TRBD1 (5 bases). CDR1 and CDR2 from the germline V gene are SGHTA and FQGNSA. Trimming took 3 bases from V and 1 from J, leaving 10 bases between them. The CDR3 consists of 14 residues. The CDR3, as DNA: TGTGCCAGCAGCTTCGGCAGGGAATCCTACGAGCAGTACTTC. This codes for CASSFGRESYEQYF.

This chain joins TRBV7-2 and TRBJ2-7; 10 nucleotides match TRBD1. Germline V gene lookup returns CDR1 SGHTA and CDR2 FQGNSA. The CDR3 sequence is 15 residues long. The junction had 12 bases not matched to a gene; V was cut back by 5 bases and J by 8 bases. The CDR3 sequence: CASSQDRGQMWKQYF. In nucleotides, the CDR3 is TGTGCCAGCAGCCAAGACAGGGGGCAAATGTGGAAGCAGTACTTC.

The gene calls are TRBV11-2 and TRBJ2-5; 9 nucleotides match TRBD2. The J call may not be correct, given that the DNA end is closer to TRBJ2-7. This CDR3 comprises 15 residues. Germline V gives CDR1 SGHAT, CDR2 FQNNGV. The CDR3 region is CASSLTIAGVNEQYF. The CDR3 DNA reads TGTGCCAGCAGCTTAACGATAGCGGGGGTGAACGAGCAGTACTTC.

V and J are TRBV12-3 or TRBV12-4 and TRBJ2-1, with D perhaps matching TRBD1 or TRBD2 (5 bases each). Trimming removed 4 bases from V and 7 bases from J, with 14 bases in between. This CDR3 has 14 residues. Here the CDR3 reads CASSSTGTRNEQFF. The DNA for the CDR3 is TGTGCCAGCAGTTCTACCGGGACCAGGAATGAGCAGTTCTTC.

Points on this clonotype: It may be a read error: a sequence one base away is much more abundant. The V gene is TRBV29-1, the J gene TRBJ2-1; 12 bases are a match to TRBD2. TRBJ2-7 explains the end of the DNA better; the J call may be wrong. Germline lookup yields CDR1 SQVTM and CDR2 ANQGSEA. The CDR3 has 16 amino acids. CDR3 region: CSALLAGGITYNEQYF. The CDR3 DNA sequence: TGCAGCGCCCTACTAGCGGGGGGCATCACCTACAATGAGCAGTACTTC.

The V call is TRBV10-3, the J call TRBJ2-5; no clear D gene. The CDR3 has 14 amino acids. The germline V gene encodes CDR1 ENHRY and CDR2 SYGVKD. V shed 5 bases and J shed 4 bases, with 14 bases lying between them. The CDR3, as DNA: TGTGCCATCAGTCCTCTTTCTGAGCGAGAGACCCAGTACTTC. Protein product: CAISPLSERETQYF.

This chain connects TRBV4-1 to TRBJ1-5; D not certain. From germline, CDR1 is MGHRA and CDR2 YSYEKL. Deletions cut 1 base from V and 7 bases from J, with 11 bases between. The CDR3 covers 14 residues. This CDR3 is CASSQGGNGQPQHF. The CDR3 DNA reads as TGCGCCAGCAGCCAAGGGGGTAATGGGCAGCCCCAGCATTTT.

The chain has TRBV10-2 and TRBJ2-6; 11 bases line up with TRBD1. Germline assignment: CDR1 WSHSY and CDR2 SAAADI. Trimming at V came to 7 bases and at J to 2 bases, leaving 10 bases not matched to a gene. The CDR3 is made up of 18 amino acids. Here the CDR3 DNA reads TGCGCCAGCATGGGGACAGGGGGGGATGTCCCTGGGGCCAACGTCCTGACTTTC. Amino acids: CASMGTGGDVPGANVLTF.

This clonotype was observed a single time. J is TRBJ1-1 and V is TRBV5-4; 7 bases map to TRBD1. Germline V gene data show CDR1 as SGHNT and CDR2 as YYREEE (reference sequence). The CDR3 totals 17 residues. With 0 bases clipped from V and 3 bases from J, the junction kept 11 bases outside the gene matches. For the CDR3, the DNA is TGTGCCAGCAGCTTGGATTCGGGAAGGGGGCTCGACACTGAAGCTTTCTTT. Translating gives CASSLDSGRGLDTEAFF.

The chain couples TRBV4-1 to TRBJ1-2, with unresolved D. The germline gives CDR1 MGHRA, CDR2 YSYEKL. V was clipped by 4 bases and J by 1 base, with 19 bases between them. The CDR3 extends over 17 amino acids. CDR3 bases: TGCGCCAGCAGCCTTATAGTCGGGGTCTCGAATAACTATGGCTACACCTTC. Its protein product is CASSLIVGVSNNYGYTF.

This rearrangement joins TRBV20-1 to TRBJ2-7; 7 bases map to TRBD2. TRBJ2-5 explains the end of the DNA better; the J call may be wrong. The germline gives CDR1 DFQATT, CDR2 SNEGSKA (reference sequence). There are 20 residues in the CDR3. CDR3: CSARPYLGGKGHLYSETQYF. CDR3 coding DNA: TGCAGTGCTAGACCCTATCTCGGGGGGAAGGGGCACCTATATTCGGAGACCCAGTACTTC.

CDR3 DNA sequence: TGTGCCAGCAGCTTCTCCGTCCCCCCCCTAAGCTACACAGCTAACTATGGCTACACCTTC. Translated, it gives CASSFSVPPLSYTANYGYTF. This sequence joins TRBV7-9 and TRBJ1-2; D is undetermined. Trimming took 3 bases from V and 0 from J, leaving 26 bases between them. The CDR3 consists of 20 residues. The germline CDR1 and CDR2 sequences are SEHNR and FQNEAQ (reference sequence).

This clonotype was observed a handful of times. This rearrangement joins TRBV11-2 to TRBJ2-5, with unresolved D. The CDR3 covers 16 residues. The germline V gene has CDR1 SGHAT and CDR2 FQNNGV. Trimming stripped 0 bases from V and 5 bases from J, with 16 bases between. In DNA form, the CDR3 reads TGTGCCAGCAGCTTAGATCCCGCTCCCCCTAGGGAGACCCAGTACTTC. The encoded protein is CASSLDPAPPRETQYF.

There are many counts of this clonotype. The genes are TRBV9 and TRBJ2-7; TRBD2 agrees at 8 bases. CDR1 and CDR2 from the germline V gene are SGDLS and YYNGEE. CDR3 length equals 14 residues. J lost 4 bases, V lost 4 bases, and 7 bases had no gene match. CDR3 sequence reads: CASSRGLAGYEQYF. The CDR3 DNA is TGTGCCAGCAGCCGCGGGCTAGCGGGTTACGAGCAGTACTTC.

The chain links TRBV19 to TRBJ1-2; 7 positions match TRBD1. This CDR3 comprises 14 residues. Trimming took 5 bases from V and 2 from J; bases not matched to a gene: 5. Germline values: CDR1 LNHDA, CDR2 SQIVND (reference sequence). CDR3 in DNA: TGTGCCAGTAGTCCCGACAGGGAGAACTATGGCTACACCTTC. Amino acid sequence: CASSPDRENYGYTF. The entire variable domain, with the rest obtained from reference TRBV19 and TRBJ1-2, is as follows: DGGITQSPKYLFRKEGQNVTLSCEQNLNHDAMYWYRQDPGQGLRLIYYSQIVNDFQKGDIAEGYSVSREKKESFPLTVTSAQKNPTAFYLCASSPDRENYGYTFGSGTRLTVV.

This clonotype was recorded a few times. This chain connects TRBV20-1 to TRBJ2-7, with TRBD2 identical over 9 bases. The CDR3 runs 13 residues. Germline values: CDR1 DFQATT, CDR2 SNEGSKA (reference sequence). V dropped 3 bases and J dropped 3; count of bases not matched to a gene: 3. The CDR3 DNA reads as TGCAGTGCTAGTGGTAGCGGGGGCTACGAGCAGTACTTC. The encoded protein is CSASGSGGYEQYF.

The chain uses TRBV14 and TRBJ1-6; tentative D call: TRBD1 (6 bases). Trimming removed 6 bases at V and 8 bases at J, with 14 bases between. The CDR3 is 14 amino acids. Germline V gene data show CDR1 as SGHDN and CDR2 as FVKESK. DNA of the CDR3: TGTGCCAGCAGTCGAACAGGGAATTATTCACCCCTCCACTTT. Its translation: CASSRTGNYSPLHF.

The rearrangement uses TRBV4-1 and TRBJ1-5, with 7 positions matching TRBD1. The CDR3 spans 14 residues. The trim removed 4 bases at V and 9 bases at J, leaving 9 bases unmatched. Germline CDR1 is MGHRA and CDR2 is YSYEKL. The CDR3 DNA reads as TGCGCCAGCAGCCCAAACAGGGGAAGTGGGCCCCAGCATTTT. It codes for CASSPNRGSGPQHF.

The CDR3 protein is CATSRDLNQITGSPEAFF. The DNA of the CDR3 is TGTGCCACCAGCAGAGATTTAAACCAAATAACAGGGAGCCCTGAAGCTTTCTTT. The gene calls are TRBV15 and TRBJ1-1; possible D gene TRBD1, 6 bases. V was trimmed by 0 bases and J by 6 bases, leaving 23 bases between them. The CDR3 totals 18 residues. Germline assignment: CDR1 LNHNV and CDR2 YYDKDF (reference sequence).

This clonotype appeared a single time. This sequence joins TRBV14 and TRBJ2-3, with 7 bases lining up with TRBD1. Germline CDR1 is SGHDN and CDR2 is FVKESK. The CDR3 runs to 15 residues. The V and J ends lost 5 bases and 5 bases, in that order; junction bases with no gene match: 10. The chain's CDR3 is CASSYQTGKGDTQYF. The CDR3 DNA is TGTGCCAGCAGCTACCAGACAGGGAAGGGAGATACGCAGTATTTT.

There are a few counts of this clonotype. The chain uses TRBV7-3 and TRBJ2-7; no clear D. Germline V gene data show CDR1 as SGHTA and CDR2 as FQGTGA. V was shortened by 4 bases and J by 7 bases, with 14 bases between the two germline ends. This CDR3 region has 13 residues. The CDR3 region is CASSSSSGGEQYF. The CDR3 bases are TGTGCCAGCAGCTCTTCCTCGGGTGGTGAGCAGTACTTC.